This T cell receptor (beta chain) was retrieved from a study of cytomegalovirus exposure and HLA in healthy donors. Whole-study findings and limits: A list of 164 TCR beta chains associated with cytomegalovirus was given. According to reports, the classifier identified cytomegalovirus status with high specificity and sensitivity.

A note on this clone: As yet, its antigen is unknown.

Here immunoSEQ multiplex PCR was the method, and the copy in TCRdb shows in-frame clones only, minus some. In the table there are under 300,000 clones, nearly 90% of which are singletons. This CDR3 is built from 15 residues. Trimming took off 5 bases at V and 7 bases at J, with 17 bases between the two ends. Per germline, CDR1 SGHTA and CDR2 FQGNSA. This receptor was obtained from a woman aged 18-35 years in good health and CMV-seronegative. The J gene is TRBJ1-4, the V gene TRBV7-2; weak D call: TRBD1 (6 bases). The source material was PBMCs. CDR3 sequence (DNA): TGTGCCAGCAGCCAAGGTCCAGGGGTGGGTGAAAAACTGTTTTTT. Encoded protein: CASSQGPGVGEKLFF. The entire variable domain, with the rest obtained from reference TRBV7-2 and TRBJ1-4, is as follows: GAGVSQSPSNKVTEKGKDVELRCDPISGHTALYWYRQSLGQGLEFLIYFQGNSAPDKSGLPSDRFSAERTGGSVSTLTIQRTQQEDSAVYLCASSQGPGVGEKLFFGSGTQLSVL.